The rows below give T cell receptor beta chains drawn from one sample of a study of T cells after somatic rescue of genetic block. Libraries were prepared by immunoSEQ multiplex PCR; TCRdb keeps only in-frame clonotypes and omits some of them. The sample lists tens of thousands of clones; approximately 90% were seen once. The sequenced material came from peripheral blood mononuclear cells (PBMCs). The receptors come from a woman under 30. CDR3s include the opening cysteine and the closing phenylalanine or tryptophan. A D gene is named only where the DNA matches it firmly. Clone size, where shown, is once, few, many, or a class for clones that have expanded.

NA,NA,TRBV5-8,TRBJ2-7,TGTGCCAGCAGCTTCCGACAGTCCTCCTACGAGCAGTACTTC,CASSFRQSSYEQYF
NA,NA,TRBV27,TRBJ1-5,TGTGCCAGCCCTTCAATTGGGGCAGGGTGGGATAGCAATCAGCCCCAGCATTTT,CASPSIGAGWDSNQPQHF
NA,TRBD1,TRBV7-6,TRBJ2-1,TGTGCCAGCAGCCGGGGACAGACAAGCTCCTACAATGAGCAGTTCTTC,CASSRGQTSSYNEQFF
NA,NA,TRBV7-8,TRBJ1-1,TGTGCCAGCAGCTTTATGAACACTGAAGCTTTCTTT,CASSFMNTEAFF
once,TRBD2,TRBV7-2,TRBJ2-2,TGTGCCAGCAGCCCTTTGGCAGCGGGAGACACCGGGGAGCTGTTTTTT,CASSPLAAGDTGELFF
NA,TRBD2,TRBV14,TRBJ2-1,TGTGCCAGCAGCCAGAGGCCGGGAGGGCCAATTGCTTCTGAGCAGTTCTTC,CASSQRPGGPIASEQFF
NA,TRBD1,TRBV6-4,TRBJ2-3,TGTGCCAGCAGTGGACAGGGGGACGCAGATACGCAGTATTTT,CASSGQGDADTQYF
NA,NA,TRBV4-1,TRBJ2-5,TGCGCCAGCAGCCAAGAAACAGGGAAGTCTCAAGAGACCCAGTACTTC,CASSQETGKSQETQYF
NA,TRBD1,TRBV6-6,TRBJ1-5,TGTGCCAGCAGCCCCACGACAGGGGTTCAGCCCCAGCATTTT,CASSPTTGVQPQHF
NA,NA,TRBV18,TRBJ2-1,TGTGCCAGCTCACCCCTGGGGGCCGGGCGGTCCAATGAGCAGTTCTTC,CASSPLGAGRSNEQFF
NA,NA,TRBV6-5,TRBJ2-1,TGTGCCAGCAGTTCTTTCCCGGACGGGGGAGATGAGCAGTTCTTC,CASSSFPDGGDEQFF
NA,NA,TRBV29-1,TRBJ1-1,TGCAGCGGATGGGACCACACTGAAGCTTTCTTT,CSGWDHTEAFF
few,TRBD1,TRBV2,TRBJ1-5,TGTGCCAGCAGGTCCCGGGGACAGGGTAATCAGCCCCAGCATTTT,CASRSRGQGNQPQHF
NA,TRBD2,TRBV5-1,TRBJ2-3,TGCGCCAGCAGCTTGGGACTAGCGAATGGGGATACGCAGTATTTT,CASSLGLANGDTQYF
NA,NA,TRBV15,TRBJ2-2,TGTGCCACCAGCAGAGATCGAGGGTGGACCGGGGAGCTGTTTTTT,CATSRDRGWTGELFF
NA,TRBD2,TRBV29-1,TRBJ2-1,TGCAGCGTTCTGACACGGGAGGGCCTAGCGAGGGCCATTGATGAGCAGTTCTTC,CSVLTREGLARAIDEQFF
NA,TRBD1,TRBV5-4,TRBJ1-1,TGTGCCAGCAGCGTCGGACAGGGGGCCACTGAAGCTTTCTTT,CASSVGQGATEAFF
NA,NA,TRBV28,TRBJ2-7,TGTGCCAGCAGTCCCACGGACCGATCCTACGAGCAGTACTTC,CASSPTDRSYEQYF
NA,NA,TRBV18,TRBJ1-4,TGTGCCAGCTCACCGGATAGAGCTAATGAAAAACTGTTTTTT,CASSPDRANEKLFF
few,TRBD2,TRBV2,TRBJ2-2,TGTGCCAGCGGCCTAGCGGGCACCGGGGAGCTGTTTTTT,CASGLAGTGELFF
NA,NA,TRBV7-8,TRBJ1-1,TGTGCCAGCAGCTCCCGACCGGCTCTCACTGAAGCTTTCTTT,CASSSRPALTEAFF
NA,NA,TRBV5-1,TRBJ2-7,TGCGCCAGCAGCTTAGAGGCGGGTAGCTCCTACGAGCAGTACTTC,CASSLEAGSSYEQYF
NA,TRBD2,TRBV6-5,TRBJ2-7,TGTGCCAGCGGGTTGCGGGAGGGCCCTTACGAGCAGTACTTC,CASGLREGPYEQYF
NA,NA,TRBV28,TRBJ1-1,TGTGCCAGCGGGTGGGCTGAAGCTTTCTTT,CASGWAEAFF
NA,NA,TRBV19,TRBJ1-1,TGTGCCAGTAGTCCCCCGTGGGGGGAAGCTTTCTTT,CASSPPWGEAFF
NA,NA,TRBV5-6,TRBJ1-6,TGTGCCAGCAGCTTGCGAGGGGTGGATTCACCCCTCCACTTT,CASSLRGVDSPLHF
NA,NA,TRBV14,TRBJ2-7,TGTGCCAGCAGCCAAGAAGGCCGGGGCCTCCGCGAGCAGTACTTC,CASSQEGRGLREQYF
NA,NA,TRBV11-3,TRBJ1-1,TGTGCCAGCAGACCAGCGGGGACCCCGAACACTGAAGCTTTCTTT,CASRPAGTPNTEAFF
NA,TRBD1,TRBV28,TRBJ1-4,TGTGCCAGCAGTTGGCGACAGGGAGTTCGAAAACTGTTTTTT,CASSWRQGVRKLFF
few,NA,TRBV9,TRBJ2-3,TGTGCCAGCAGCCCCCTGGGGCGGGCCGCCGTGGCAGATACGCAGTATTTT,CASSPLGRAAVADTQYF
NA,TRBD2,TRBV19,TRBJ2-7,TGTGCCAGTAGTACAGCGGGAGAGGAGCAGTACTTC,CASSTAGEEQYF
NA,TRBD2,TRBV4-2,TRBJ2-7,TGTGCCAGCATGCCAACCGGACTAGCGGATTCCTACGAGCAGTACTTC,CASMPTGLADSYEQYF
NA,NA,TRBV11-2,TRBJ2-5,TGTGCCAGCAGCTTAGGAAAGGGTCTGACAGACTTACAAGAGACCCAGTACTTC,CASSLGKGLTDLQETQYF
NA,NA,TRBV7-6,TRBJ2-7,TGTGCCAGCAGCTCTCTCACAGGGCCCCACGAGCAGTACTTC,CASSSLTGPHEQYF
NA,TRBD1,TRBV6-5,TRBJ2-5,TGTGCCAGCACATCTTCGACAGGGTACGAGACCCAGTACTTC,CASTSSTGYETQYF
NA,NA,TRBV28,TRBJ2-7,TGTGCCAGCAGTTCTAACTACGAGCAGTACTTC,CASSSNYEQYF
once,NA,TRBV4-3,TRBJ2-5,TGCGCCAGCAGCCAGAACCCGGGACCCTCCCAAGAGACCCAGTACTTC,CASSQNPGPSQETQYF
NA,NA,TRBV29-1,TRBJ1-2,TGCAGCGTTGAAAGCGGGGGTAACGACTATGGCTACACCTTC,CSVESGGNDYGYTF
once,NA,TRBV5-1,TRBJ2-3,TGCGCCAGCAGCTTCACAGATACGCAGTATTTT,CASSFTDTQYF
NA,NA,TRBV27,TRBJ2-2,TGTGCCAGCAGTCACTTTACGGGACACCGGAACACCGGGGAGCTGTTTTTT,CASSHFTGHRNTGELFF
NA,TRBD1,TRBV19,TRBJ1-4,TGTGCCAGTACTCCGACAGGGGGGGTTGAAAAACTGTTTTTT,CASTPTGGVEKLFF
NA,NA,TRBV2,TRBJ2-1,TGTGCCAGCAGTGATGGGGGGCTACCTAGTAATGAGCAGTTCTTC,CASSDGGLPSNEQFF
NA,NA,TRBV7-9,TRBJ2-2,TGTGCCAGCAGCCCCTCAGACCGGATAAACACCGGGGAGCTGTTTTTT,CASSPSDRINTGELFF
NA,NA,TRBV28,TRBJ2-7,TGTGCCACCTACACGGACCGGTACGAGCAGTACTTC,CATYTDRYEQYF
NA,TRBD2,TRBV7-3,TRBJ2-1,TGTGCCAGCAGCCCTCTCAGACTAGCGGGAGGGCCAAGTATCTTCAATGAGCAGTTCTTC,CASSPLRLAGGPSIFNEQFF
NA,NA,TRBV6-1,TRBJ1-5,TGTGCCAGCGAGACAGTTAGCAATCAGCCCCAGCATTTT,CASETVSNQPQHF